Given below is one TCR beta chain in context. What it binds is unknown. A multiplex PCR was run with 60 Vbeta primers and 13 Jbeta primers. Using immunoSEQ multiplex PCR, the repertoire was profiled, and TCRdb retains in-frame clones only, with some absent. The table shows 150,000 to 180,000 clones, with about four fifths occurring only once. This sample was taken from a study of cytomegalovirus exposure and HLA in healthy donors. Findings of the study overall: In a later analysis, several top co-occurrence clusters appeared linked to parvovirus B19, influenza, CMV and Epstein-Barr virus. Likely technical artifact: a cluster of highly shared sequence variants. Researchers reportedly found TCR beta sequences accurately predicted most subjects' HLA-A and HLA-B alleles. In an earlier analysis, most TCR beta V segments were productive about 87% or about 30% of the time.

The specimen sequenced was PBMCs. The TCR originated in a man between 18 and 35 years old in good health and CMV-seronegative.

The CDR3 DNA follows: TGTGCCAGCAGCCCGTGGACAGGGGGCGGCGGGGAGCTGTTTTTT. Translation: CASSPWTGGGGELFF. The chain employs TRBV14 and TRBJ2-2, with 11 nucleotides matching TRBD1. V was pared by 4 bases and J by 7 bases, with 5 bases of the junction left unmatched. CDR3 length: 15 residues. Germline assignment: CDR1 SGHDN and CDR2 FVKESK.